One sample yielded the 12 T cell receptor beta chains listed below, sequenced in a study of blood T cells in healthy people across ages. The use of a sample-barcoded 5' primer and a J-beta primer mix characterized a second PCR of roughly 6 to 11 cycles. Each CDR3 protein is one row after TCRdb ran MiXCR on the 5' RACE reads. The sample consists of roughly 550,000 distinct CDR3 sequences, around 24% of them appearing once. Another study also made use of these data, one on T cells of mothers and their children.

The sample comprised blood. These receptors originate from a boy aged 5-17 years in good health.

The V and J genes are TRBV27 and TRBJ1-4; no reliable D call. This CDR3 spans 13 amino acids. Germline V CDR1 and CDR2: MNHEY, SMNVEV (reference sequence). V dropped 5 bases and J dropped 8 bases, with 12 bases sitting between them. The DNA for the CDR3 is TGTGCCAGCAGTCCCCGGACGGTCGAAAAACTGTTTTTT. Translation: CASSPRTVEKLFF.

A few counts support this clonotype. The chain uses TRBV12-3 or TRBV12-4 and TRBJ1-2, with no clear D. This CDR3 has 14 residues. V was cut by 4 bases and J by 1 base, with 10 bases left in between. For the CDR3, the DNA is TGTGCCAGCAGTTACCCGGGTGATAACTATGGCTACACCTTC. This translates into CASSYPGDNYGYTF.

The V gene is TRBV6-1, the J gene TRBJ2-7, with D perhaps matching TRBD2 (7 bases). Germline V lookup: CDR1 MNHNS, CDR2 SASEGT. V was pared by 3 bases and J by 7 bases, with 16 bases between. The CDR3 covers 14 residues. This chain's CDR3 is CASSERGGSREQYF. CDR3 bases: TGTGCCAGCAGTGAGAGGGGGGGTTCTCGGGAGCAGTACTTC.

Many counts were recorded for this clonotype. The CDR3 nucleotides read TGCAGCGTGGTAGGCGGGGGCCAAGAGACCCAGTACTTC. Translated, it gives CSVVGGGQETQYF. This chain joins TRBV29-1 and TRBJ2-5, with 7 bases aligning to TRBD2. V lost 6 bases, J lost 1 base, and 5 bases stayed unmatched. Per the germline V gene, CDR1 is SQVTM and CDR2 is ANQGSEA. CDR3 length: 13 residues. The whole variable domain, filled in from reference TRBV29-1 and TRBJ2-5, reads SAVISQKPSRDICQRGTSLTIQCQVDSQVTMMFWYRQQPGQSLTLIATANQGSEATYESGFVIDKFPISRPNLTFSTLTVSNMSPEDSSIYLCSVVGGGQETQYFGPGTRLLVL.

This clonotype occurred a few times. This rearrangement joins TRBV7-9 to TRBJ1-4; TRBD1 aligns across 7 bases. In germline, CDR1 is SEHNR, CDR2 FQNEAQ (reference sequence). This CDR3 is built from 14 residues. The J segment lost 8 bases and the V segment lost 5 bases, leaving 8 bases of the junction unmatched. The CDR3: CASSNTGEEEKLFF. Here the CDR3 DNA reads TGTGCCAGCAGCAATACAGGGGAAGAGGAAAAACTGTTTTTT.

The genes are TRBV6-2 or TRBV6-3 and TRBJ2-6; D unclear. Germline-derived CDR1 and CDR2 are MNHEY and SVGEGT. CDR3 size: 16 residues. The V end was cut by 7 bases, the J end by 0 bases, with 13 bases between. The CDR3 DNA sequence: TGTGCCAGCAAACCCCTGGAATCCTCTGGGGCCAACGTCCTGACTTTC. Amino acid sequence: CASKPLESSGANVLTF.

The DNA for the CDR3 is TGTGCCAGCAGCTCCCACGGGACTAGCGGCACAGATACGCAGTATTTT. Translated: CASSSHGTSGTDTQYF. The rearrangement joins TRBV7-2 to TRBJ2-3; 10 nucleotides match TRBD2. CDR1 and CDR2 (germline): SGHTA, FQGNSA. With V trimmed by 4 bases and J by 1 base, 5 bases remained unmatched. This CDR3 comprises 16 residues. Variable domain in full (rest from reference TRBV7-2 and TRBJ2-3): GAGVSQSPSNKVTEKGKDVELRCDPISGHTALYWYRQSLGQGLEFLIYFQGNSAPDKSGLPSDRFSAERTGGSVSTLTIQRTQQEDSAVYLCASSSHGTSGTDTQYFGPGTRLTVL.

This clonotype was observed a handful of times. The V gene is TRBV7-2, the J gene TRBJ2-1, with 13 nucleotides matching TRBD2. The V gene end was trimmed by 3 bases and the J gene end by 4 bases; junction bases not matched to a gene: 6. This CDR3 comprises 17 residues. Germline assignment: CDR1 SGHTA and CDR2 FQGNSA. The DNA for the CDR3 is TGTGCCAGCAGCTTCAGGGGACTAGCGGGGCCATACAATGAGCAGTTCTTC. Translating gives CASSFRGLAGPYNEQFF. Together with reference TRBV7-2 and TRBJ2-1, the CDR3 gives the full variable domain: GAGVSQSPSNKVTEKGKDVELRCDPISGHTALYWYRQSLGQGLEFLIYFQGNSAPDKSGLPSDRFSAERTGGSVSTLTIQRTQQEDSAVYLCASSFRGLAGPYNEQFFGPGTRLTVL.

The chain uses TRBV7-9 and TRBJ2-3; 8 bases fit TRBD1. The CDR3 is 16 amino acids. The V and J ends lost 4 bases and 1 base, in that order; junction bases with no gene match: 7. Germline V lookup: CDR1 SEHNR, CDR2 FQNEAQ (reference sequence). CDR3 in amino acids: CASSSFQGAGTDTQYF. The CDR3 DNA follows: TGTGCCAGCAGCTCCTTCCAGGGGGCGGGCACAGATACGCAGTATTTT.

The rearrangement uses TRBV9 and TRBJ1-1; D uncertain. Germline assignment: CDR1 SGDLS and CDR2 YYNGEE. CDR3 length: 15 amino acids. V gave up 0 bases and J gave up 3 bases, with 12 bases separating them. The CDR3: CASSVGPGSDTEAFF. Written as DNA, the CDR3 is TGTGCCAGCAGCGTAGGACCGGGTTCGGACACTGAAGCTTTCTTT.

This clonotype appeared a few times. The gene calls are TRBV7-8 and TRBJ2-7; 8 bases align to TRBD1. The CDR3 totals 12 residues. Germline V CDR1 and CDR2: SGHVS, FQNEAQ. V was clipped by 4 bases and J by 8 bases; unmatched bases: 4. DNA for the CDR3: TGTGCCAGCAGCTCAGACAGGGGCAAGCAGTACTTC. It encodes CASSSDRGKQYF.

This clonotype was picked up a small number of times. The chain links TRBV4-3 to TRBJ1-1, with TRBD1 identical over 8 bases. There are 16 residues in the CDR3. The trim removed 0 bases at V and 0 bases at J, leaving 3 bases unmatched. Germline CDR1 reads LGHNA; CDR2 reads YSLEER. CDR3 bases: TGCGCCAGCAGCCAAGATAGCAGGGGGCTGAACACTGAAGCTTTCTTT. Translating it yields CASSQDSRGLNTEAFF.